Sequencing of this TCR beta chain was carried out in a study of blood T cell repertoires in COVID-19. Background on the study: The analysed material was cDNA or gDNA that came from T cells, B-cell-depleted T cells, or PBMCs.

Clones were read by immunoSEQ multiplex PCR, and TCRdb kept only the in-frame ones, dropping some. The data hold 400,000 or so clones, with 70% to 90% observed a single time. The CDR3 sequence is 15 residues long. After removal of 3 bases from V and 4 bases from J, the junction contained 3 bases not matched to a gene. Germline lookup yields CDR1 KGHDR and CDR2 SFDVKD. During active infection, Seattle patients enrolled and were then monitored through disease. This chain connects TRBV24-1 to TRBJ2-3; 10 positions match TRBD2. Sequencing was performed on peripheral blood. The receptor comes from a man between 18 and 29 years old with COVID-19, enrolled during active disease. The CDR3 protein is CATSDLLAGADTQYF. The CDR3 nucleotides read TGTGCCACCAGTGATCTCCTAGCGGGAGCAGATACGCAGTATTTT.